Sequencing of this TCR beta chain was carried out in a study of blood T cell repertoires in COVID-19. CDR1 is WSHSY and CDR2 is SAAADI in the germline V gene. With 6 bases clipped from V and 4 bases from J, the junction kept 10 bases outside the gene matches. This CDR3 comprises 15 residues. Libraries were prepared by immunoSEQ multiplex PCR; TCRdb keeps only in-frame clonotypes and omits some of them. The sample consists of roughly 78,000 clones, approximately 90% of them appearing once. The clonotype was recovered from a man in his sixties with acute or convalescent COVID-19. The sequencing input was peripheral blood. The genes are TRBV10-2 and TRBJ1-1; TRBD1 matches at 8 bases. The CDR3 here is CASRRLPGGGTEAFF. The CDR3, as DNA: TGCGCCAGCAGGAGGTTGCCAGGGGGCGGCACTGAAGCTTTCTTT.